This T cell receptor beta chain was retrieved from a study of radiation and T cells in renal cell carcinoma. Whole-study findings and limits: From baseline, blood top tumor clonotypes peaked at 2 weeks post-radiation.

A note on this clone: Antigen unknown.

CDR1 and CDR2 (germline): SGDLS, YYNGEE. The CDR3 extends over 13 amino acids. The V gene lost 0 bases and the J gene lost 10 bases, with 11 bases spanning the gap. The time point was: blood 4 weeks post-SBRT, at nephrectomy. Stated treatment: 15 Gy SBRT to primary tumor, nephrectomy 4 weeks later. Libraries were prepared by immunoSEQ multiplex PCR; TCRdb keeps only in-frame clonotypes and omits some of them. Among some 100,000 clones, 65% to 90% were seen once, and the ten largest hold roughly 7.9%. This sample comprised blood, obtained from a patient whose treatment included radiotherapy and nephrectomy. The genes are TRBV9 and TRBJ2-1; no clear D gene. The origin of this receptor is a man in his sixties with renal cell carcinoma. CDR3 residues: CASSVVGSYEQFF. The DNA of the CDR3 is TGTGCCAGCAGCGTAGTAGGTAGCTACGAGCAGTTCTTC.